This T cell receptor (beta chain) comes out of a study of blood T cell repertoires in COVID-19. The wider study: T cells, B-cell-depleted T cells, or PBMCs supplied cDNA or gDNA.

Germline V gene lookup returns CDR1 SGDLS and CDR2 YYNGEE. This CDR3 contains 13 residues. V lost 1 base to trimming and J lost 2 bases, with 6 bases between them. Authors' processing steps: Nucleated cell number was recorded as an estimate derived from reference gene primer amplification. The repertoire was sequenced with immunoSEQ multiplex PCR; TCRdb's copy has only in-frame clones and lacks some. V and J calls and clone size are those listed in that table; D and trimming were worked out from the DNA. The sample includes 300,000 to 400,000 clones, 85% to 90% of them seen just once. Those enrolled, adults aged roughly 18 to 100 years, came from 24 US areas. Participants had their cohort set by participant-reported clinical history.

The chain links TRBV9 to TRBJ2-5; tentatively, D is TRBD2 (5 bases). Sequences were obtained from PBMCs or T cells enriched from blood (not recorded which). The TCR was taken from a woman in her 30s with acute COVID-19. The CDR3 nucleotides read TGTGCCAGCAGCGTACCGGGACAAGAGACCCAGTACTTC. Translation: CASSVPGQETQYF.